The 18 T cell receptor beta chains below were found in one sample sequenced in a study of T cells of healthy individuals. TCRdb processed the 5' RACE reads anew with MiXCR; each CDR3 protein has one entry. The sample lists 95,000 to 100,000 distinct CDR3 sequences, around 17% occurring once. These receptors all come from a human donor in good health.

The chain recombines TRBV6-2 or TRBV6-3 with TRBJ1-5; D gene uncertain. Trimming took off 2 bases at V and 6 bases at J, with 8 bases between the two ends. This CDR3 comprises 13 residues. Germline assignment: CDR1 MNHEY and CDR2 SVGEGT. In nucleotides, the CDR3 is TGTGCCAGCAGTTACGGGGTAGTTCAGCCCCAGCATTTT. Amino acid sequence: CASSYGVVQPQHF.

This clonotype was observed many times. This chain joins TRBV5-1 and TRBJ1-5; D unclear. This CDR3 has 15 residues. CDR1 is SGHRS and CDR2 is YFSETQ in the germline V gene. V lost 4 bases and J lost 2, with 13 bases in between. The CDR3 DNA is TGCGCCAGCAGCCCGGGAGTGGGTGGCAATCAGCCCCAGCATTTT. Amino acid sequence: CASSPGVGGNQPQHF.

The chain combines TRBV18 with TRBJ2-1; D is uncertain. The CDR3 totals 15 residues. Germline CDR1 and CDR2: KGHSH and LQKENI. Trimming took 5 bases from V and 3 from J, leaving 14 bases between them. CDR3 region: CASSTGQAIYNEQFF. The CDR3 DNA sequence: TGTGCCAGCTCAACCGGGCAGGCGATCTACAATGAGCAGTTCTTC.

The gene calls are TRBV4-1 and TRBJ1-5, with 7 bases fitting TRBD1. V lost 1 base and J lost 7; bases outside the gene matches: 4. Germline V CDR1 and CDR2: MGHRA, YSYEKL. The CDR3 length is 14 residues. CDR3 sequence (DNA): TGCGCCAGCAGCCAAGTAGGGGGCGGGCAGCCCCAGCATTTT. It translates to CASSQVGGGQPQHF.

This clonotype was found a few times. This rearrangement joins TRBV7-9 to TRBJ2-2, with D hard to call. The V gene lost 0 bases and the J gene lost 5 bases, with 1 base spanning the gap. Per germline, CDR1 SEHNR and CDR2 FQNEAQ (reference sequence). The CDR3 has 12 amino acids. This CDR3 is CASSLATGELFF. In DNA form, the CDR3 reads TGTGCCAGCAGCTTAGCGACCGGGGAGCTGTTTTTT.

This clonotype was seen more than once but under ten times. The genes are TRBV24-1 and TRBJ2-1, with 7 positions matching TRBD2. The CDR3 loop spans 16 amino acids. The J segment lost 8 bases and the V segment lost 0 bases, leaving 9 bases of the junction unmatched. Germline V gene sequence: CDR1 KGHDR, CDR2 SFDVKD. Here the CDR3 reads CATSDLLSSGRDEQFF. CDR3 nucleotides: TGTGCCACCAGTGATTTGCTTTCGTCAGGGAGGGATGAGCAGTTCTTC.

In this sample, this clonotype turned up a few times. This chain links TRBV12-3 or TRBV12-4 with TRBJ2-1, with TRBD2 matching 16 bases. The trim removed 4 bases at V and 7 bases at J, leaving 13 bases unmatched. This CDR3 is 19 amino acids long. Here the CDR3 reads CASSWGTSGRAHSGNEQFF. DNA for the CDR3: TGTGCCAGCAGTTGGGGGACTAGCGGGAGGGCCCACAGTGGTAATGAGCAGTTCTTC.

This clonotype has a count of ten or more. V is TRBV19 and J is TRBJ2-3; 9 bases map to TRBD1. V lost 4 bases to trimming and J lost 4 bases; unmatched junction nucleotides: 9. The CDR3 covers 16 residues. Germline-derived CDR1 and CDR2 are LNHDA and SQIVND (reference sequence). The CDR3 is CASSTWTGERADTQYF. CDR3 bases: TGTGCCAGTAGTACCTGGACAGGGGAGAGGGCAGATACGCAGTATTTT.

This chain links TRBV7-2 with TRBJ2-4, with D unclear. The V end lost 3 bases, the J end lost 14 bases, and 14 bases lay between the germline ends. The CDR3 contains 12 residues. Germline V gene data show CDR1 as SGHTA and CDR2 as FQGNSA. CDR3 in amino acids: CASSLDTGPKYF. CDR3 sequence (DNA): TGTGCCAGCAGCTTGGATACCGGCCCTAAGTACTTC.

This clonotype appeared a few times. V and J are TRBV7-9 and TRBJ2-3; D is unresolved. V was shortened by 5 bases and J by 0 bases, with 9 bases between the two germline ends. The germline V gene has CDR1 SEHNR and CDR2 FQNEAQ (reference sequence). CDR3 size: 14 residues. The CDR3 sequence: CASSDPPSTDTQYF. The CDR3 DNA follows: TGTGCCAGCAGCGATCCCCCCAGCACAGATACGCAGTATTTT.

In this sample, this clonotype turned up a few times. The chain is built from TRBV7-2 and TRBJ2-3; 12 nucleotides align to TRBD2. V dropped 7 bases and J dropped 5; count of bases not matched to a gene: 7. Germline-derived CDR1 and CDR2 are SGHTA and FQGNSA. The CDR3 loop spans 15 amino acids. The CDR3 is CASTVTSGGQDTQYF. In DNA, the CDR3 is TGTGCCAGCACCGTGACTAGCGGGGGACAAGATACGCAGTATTTT.

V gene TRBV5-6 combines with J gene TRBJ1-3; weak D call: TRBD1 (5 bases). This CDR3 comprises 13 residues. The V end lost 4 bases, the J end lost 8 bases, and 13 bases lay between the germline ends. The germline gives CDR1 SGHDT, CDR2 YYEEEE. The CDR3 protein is CASSDGHRDTIYF. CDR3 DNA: TGTGCCAGCAGCGACGGACATCGAGACACCATATATTTT.

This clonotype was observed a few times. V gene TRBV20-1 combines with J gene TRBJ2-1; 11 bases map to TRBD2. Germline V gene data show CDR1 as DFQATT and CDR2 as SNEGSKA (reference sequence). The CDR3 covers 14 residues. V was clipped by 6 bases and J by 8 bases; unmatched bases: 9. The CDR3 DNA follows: TGCAGTGCCCCCTCCCTAGCGGGAGGAGATGAGCAGTTCTTC. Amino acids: CSAPSLAGGDEQFF.

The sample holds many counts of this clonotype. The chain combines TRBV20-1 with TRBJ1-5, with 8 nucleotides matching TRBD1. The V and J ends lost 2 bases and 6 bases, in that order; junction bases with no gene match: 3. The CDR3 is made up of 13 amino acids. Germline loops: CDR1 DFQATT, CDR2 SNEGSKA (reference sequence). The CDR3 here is CSARQQGVQPQHF. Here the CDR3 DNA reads TGCAGTGCTAGACAACAGGGGGTTCAGCCCCAGCATTTT.

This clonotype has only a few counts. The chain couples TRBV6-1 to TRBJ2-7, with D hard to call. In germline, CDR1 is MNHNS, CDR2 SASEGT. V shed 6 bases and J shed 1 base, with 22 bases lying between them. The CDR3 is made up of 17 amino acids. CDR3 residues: CASSAHYGGDWSYEQYF. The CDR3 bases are TGTGCCAGCAGCGCCCACTACGGTGGGGATTGGTCCTACGAGCAGTACTTC.

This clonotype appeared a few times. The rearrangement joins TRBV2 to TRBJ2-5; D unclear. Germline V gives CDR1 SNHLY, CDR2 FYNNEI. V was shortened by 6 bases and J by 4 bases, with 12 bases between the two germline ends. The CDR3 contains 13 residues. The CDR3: CASSLDHGETQYF. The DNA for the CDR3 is TGTGCCAGCAGCCTCGATCACGGAGAGACCCAGTACTTC.

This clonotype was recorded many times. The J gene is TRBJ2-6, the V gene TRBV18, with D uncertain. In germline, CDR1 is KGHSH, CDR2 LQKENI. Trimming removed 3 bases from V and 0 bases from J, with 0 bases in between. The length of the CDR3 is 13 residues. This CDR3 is CASSPSGANVLTF. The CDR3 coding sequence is TGTGCCAGCTCACCCTCTGGGGCCAACGTCCTGACTTTC.

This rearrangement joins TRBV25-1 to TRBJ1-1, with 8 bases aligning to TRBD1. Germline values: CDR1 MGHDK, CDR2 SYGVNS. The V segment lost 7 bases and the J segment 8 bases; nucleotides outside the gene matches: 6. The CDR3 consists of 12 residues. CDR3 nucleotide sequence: TGTGCCAGCATGGGACAGGCCAAGGAAGCTTTCTTT. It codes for CASMGQAKEAFF.